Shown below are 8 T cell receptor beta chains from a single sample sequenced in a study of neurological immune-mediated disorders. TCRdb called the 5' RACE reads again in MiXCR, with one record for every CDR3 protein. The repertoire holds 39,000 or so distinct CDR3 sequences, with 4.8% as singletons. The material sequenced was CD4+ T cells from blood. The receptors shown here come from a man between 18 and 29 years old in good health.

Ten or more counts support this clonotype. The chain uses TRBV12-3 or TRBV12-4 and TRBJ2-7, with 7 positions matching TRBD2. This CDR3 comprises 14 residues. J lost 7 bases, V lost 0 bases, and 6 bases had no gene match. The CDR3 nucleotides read TGTGCCAGCAGTTTAGCGGGGACTACGAGGGAGCAGTACTTC. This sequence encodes CASSLAGTTREQYF.

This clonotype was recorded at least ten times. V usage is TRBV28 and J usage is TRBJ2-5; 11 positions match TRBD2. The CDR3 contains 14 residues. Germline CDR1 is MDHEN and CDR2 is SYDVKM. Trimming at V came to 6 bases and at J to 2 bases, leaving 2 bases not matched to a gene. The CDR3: CASRGLAEQETQYF. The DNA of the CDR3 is TGTGCCAGCAGGGGACTAGCGGAACAAGAGACCCAGTACTTC.

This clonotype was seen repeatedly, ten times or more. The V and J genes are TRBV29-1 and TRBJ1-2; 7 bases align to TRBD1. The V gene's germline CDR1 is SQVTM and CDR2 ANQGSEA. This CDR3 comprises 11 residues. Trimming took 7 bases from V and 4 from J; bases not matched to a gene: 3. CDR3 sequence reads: CSAYRGYGYTF. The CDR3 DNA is TGCAGCGCCTACAGGGGCTATGGCTACACCTTC.

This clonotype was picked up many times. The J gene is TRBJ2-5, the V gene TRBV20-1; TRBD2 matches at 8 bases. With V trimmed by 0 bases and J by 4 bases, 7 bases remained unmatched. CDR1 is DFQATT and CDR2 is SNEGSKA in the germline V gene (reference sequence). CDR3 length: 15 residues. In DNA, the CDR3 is TGCAGTGCTAGAGACCCGAGCCGGGGGGGAGAGACCCAGTACTTC. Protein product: CSARDPSRGGETQYF.

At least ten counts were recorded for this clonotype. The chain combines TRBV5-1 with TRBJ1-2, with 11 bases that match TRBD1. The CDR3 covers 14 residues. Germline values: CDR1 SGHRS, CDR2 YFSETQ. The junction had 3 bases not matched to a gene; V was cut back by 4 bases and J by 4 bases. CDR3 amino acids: CASSRGQGAYGYTF. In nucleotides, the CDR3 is TGCGCCAGCAGCAGAGGACAGGGGGCCTATGGCTACACCTTC.

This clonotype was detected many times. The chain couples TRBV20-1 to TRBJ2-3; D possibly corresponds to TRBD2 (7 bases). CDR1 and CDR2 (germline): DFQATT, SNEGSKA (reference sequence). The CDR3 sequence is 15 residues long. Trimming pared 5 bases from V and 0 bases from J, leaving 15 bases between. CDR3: CSAWGGQTSTDTQYF. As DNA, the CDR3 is TGCAGTGCTTGGGGGGGCCAGACTAGCACAGATACGCAGTATTTT.

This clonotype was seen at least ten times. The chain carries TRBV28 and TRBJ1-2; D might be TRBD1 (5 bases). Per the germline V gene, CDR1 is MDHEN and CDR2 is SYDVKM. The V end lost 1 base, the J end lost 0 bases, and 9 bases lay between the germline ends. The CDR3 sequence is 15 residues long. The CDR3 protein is CASSLYRTPNYGYTF. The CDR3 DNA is TGTGCCAGCAGTTTATACCGGACACCTAACTATGGCTACACCTTC.

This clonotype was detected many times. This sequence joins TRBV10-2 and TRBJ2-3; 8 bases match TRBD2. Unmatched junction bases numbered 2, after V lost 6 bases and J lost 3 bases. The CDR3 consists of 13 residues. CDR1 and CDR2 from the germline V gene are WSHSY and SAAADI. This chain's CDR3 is CASRLAVTDTQYF. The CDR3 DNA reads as TGCGCCAGCAGACTAGCGGTAACAGATACGCAGTATTTT.